This T cell receptor beta chain was observed in a study of blood T cell repertoires in COVID-19. Study-wide context: PBMCs, B-cell-depleted T cells, or T cells were the source of the cDNA or gDNA that made up the material.

The CDR3 contains 15 residues. Per the germline V gene, CDR1 is SGHRS and CDR2 is YFSETQ. V shed 2 bases, J shed 4 bases, and the junction held 3 bases outside the gene matches. This clone came up once. Study processing details: Reference gene primer amplification gave nucleated cell count estimates. Repertoires were generated with immunoSEQ multiplex PCR, while TCRdb's copy carries only in-frame clones and drops some. V, J and clone size are those of that table, while D and trimming were read from the DNA. The top ten clones hold over 8% of a sample with 150,000 to 160,000 clones, around 83% of them seen once.

Input material: peripheral blood. The chain links TRBV5-1 to TRBJ2-3, with TRBD1 matching 11 bases. This receptor was obtained from a woman aged 45-65 years with acute or convalescent COVID-19. CDR3 loop: CASSFRTGGSDTQYF. The CDR3 region has the DNA TGCGCCAGCAGCTTTCGGACAGGGGGCTCAGATACGCAGTATTTT.